This T cell receptor (beta chain) was found in a study of blood T cell repertoires in COVID-19. Measured with immunoSEQ multiplex PCR; TCRdb has only the in-frame clones, and not every one. The sample gives 200,000 to 250,000 clones, under 85% of which show up once; 1.8% is in the top ten. Participants, 18 to 89 years old, spanned fewer than 25 US areas. Participants' own reports of clinical history determined their cohort assignment. This clone was found a few times. Other DNA sequences of this sample code for an identical CDR3. The V end lost 7 bases, the J end lost 0 bases, and 10 bases lay between the germline ends. Germline loops: CDR1 SNHLY, CDR2 FYNNEI. There are 14 residues in the CDR3.

The rearrangement joins TRBV2 to TRBJ1-5; D perhaps matches TRBD1 (6 bases). The specimen was PBMCs or T cells enriched from blood (not recorded which). The sequence was collected from a man aged 55-75 years who had recovered from COVID-19. The CDR3 DNA sequence: TGTGCCAGCACTGGACAGTTTAGCAATCAGCCCCAGCATTTT. It specifies CASTGQFSNQPQHF. The whole variable domain, remainder taken from reference TRBV2 and TRBJ1-5, is EPEVTQTPSHQVTQMGQEVILRCVPISNHLYFYWYRQILGQKVEFLVSFYNNEISEKSEIFDDQFSVERPDGSNFTLKIRSTKLEDSAMYFCASTGQFSNQPQHFGDGTRLSIL.